This T cell receptor beta chain was found in a study of blood T cell repertoires in COVID-19. Study information: PBMCs, B-cell-depleted T cells, or T cells provided the cDNA or gDNA that made up the material.

As originally analysed: By means of reference gene primer amplification, nucleated cell counts were estimated. Assay used: immunoSEQ multiplex PCR; TCRdb lists only in-frame clones, some missing. V, J and clone size are those of that table, while D and trimming were read from the DNA. Counted here are roughly 120,000 clones, 86% occurring once; the ten biggest clones make up approximately 5.3%. Germline trimming cut 3 bases from V and 5 bases from J; bases unmatched to any gene: 7. In germline, CDR1 is DFQATT, CDR2 SNEGSKA (reference sequence). The CDR3 has 15 amino acids. Material for sequencing was peripheral blood. V gene TRBV20-1 combines with J gene TRBJ1-6; 7 positions agree with TRBD1. This clonotype was obtained from a human donor in a cohort sampled during active COVID-19. The CDR3 spells CSASSDRADNSPLHF. The CDR3 nucleotides are TGCAGTGCTAGTTCTGACAGGGCCGATAATTCACCCCTCCACTTT.